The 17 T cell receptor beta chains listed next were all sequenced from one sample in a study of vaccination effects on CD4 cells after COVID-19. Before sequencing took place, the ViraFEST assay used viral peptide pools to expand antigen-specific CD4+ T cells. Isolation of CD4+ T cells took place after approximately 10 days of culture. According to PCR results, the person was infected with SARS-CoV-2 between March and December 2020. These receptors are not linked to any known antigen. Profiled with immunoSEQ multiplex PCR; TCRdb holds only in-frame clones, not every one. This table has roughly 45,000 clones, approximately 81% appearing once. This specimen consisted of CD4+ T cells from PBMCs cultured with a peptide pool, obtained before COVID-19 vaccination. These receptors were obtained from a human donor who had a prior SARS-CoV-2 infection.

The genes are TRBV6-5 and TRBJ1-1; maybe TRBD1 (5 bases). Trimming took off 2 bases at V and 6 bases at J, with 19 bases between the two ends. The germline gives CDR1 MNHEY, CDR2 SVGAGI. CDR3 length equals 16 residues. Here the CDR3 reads CASSYPVFRGEAEAFF. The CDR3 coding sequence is TGTGCCAGCAGTTACCCCGTGTTCCGAGGGGAGGCTGAAGCTTTCTTT.

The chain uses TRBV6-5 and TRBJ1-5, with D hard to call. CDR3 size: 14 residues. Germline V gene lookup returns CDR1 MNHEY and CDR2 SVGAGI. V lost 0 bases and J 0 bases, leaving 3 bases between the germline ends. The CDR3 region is CASSYSSSNQPQHF. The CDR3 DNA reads TGTGCCAGCAGTTACTCGAGTAGCAATCAGCCCCAGCATTTT.

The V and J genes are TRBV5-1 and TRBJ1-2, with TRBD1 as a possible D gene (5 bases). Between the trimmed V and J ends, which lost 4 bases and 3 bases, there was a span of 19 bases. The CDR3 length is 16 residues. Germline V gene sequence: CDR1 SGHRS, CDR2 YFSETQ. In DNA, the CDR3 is TGCGCCAGCAGCCTAAGGGGCGAAGTTTCTCACTATGGCTACACCTTC. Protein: CASSLRGEVSHYGYTF.

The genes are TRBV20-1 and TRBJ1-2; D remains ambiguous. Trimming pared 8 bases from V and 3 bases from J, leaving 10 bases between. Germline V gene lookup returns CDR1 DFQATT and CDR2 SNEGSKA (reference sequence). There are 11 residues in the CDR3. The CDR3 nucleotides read TGCAGTTCCCGGGGTTACTATGGCTACACCTTC. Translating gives CSSRGYYGYTF.

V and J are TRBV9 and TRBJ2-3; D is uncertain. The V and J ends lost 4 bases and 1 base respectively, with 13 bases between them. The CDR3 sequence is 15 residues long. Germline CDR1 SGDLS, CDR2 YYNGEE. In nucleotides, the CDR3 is TGTGCCAGCAGCCTAAGTCCCGTGGGCACAGATACGCAGTATTTT. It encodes CASSLSPVGTDTQYF.

The CDR3 nucleotides are TGTGCCAGCAGCTGGACAGGGATAGTCTCCATATATTTT. Residues: CASSWTGIVSIYF. The chain combines TRBV7-9 with TRBJ1-3; 8 bases line up with TRBD1. J gave up 11 bases and V 4 bases, and 7 bases lay outside the gene matches. The CDR3 sequence is 13 residues long. Germline V gene data show CDR1 as SEHNR and CDR2 as FQNEAQ (reference sequence).

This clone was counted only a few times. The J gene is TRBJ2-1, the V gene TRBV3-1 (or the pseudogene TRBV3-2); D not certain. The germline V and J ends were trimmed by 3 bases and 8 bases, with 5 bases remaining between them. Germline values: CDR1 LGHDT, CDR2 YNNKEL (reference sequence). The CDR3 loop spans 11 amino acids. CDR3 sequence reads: CASSQADEQFF. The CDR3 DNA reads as TGTGCCAGCAGCCAGGCAGATGAGCAGTTCTTC.

Here the CDR3 reads CASSWGLAGGFYRSGELFF. CDR3 DNA sequence: TGTGCCAGCAGCTGGGGACTAGCGGGAGGGTTTTACCGGTCCGGGGAGCTGTTTTTT. The chain combines TRBV3-1 (or the pseudogene TRBV3-2) with TRBJ2-2, with 16 nucleotides matching TRBD2. The V gene's germline CDR1 is LGHDT and CDR2 YNNKEL (reference sequence). The CDR3 spans 19 residues. V lost 5 bases and J lost 6; bases outside the gene matches: 12.

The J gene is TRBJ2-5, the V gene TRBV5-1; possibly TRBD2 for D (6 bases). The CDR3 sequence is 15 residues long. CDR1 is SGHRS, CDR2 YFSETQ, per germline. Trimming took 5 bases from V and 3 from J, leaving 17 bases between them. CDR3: CASRLRRGGEETQYF. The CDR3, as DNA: TGCGCCAGCAGGTTGAGGAGGGGCGGGGAAGAGACCCAGTACTTC.

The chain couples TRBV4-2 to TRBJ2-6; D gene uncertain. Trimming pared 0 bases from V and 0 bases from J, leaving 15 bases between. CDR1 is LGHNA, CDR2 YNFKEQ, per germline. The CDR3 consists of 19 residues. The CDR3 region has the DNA TGTGCCAGCAGCCAAGATCGAAGGCAGGTCCTCTCTGGGGCCAACGTCCTGACTTTC. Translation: CASSQDRRQVLSGANVLTF.

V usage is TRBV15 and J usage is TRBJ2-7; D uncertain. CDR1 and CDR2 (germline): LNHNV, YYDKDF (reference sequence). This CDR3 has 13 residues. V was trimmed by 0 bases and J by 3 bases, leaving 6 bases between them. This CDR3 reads CATSREGRYEQYF. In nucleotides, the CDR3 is TGTGCCACCAGCAGAGAGGGCCGCTACGAGCAGTACTTC.

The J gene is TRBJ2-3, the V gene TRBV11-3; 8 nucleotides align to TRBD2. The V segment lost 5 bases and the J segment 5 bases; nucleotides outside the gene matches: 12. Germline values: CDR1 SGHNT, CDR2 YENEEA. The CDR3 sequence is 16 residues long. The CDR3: CASSRLQRESRDTQYF. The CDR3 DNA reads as TGTGCCAGCAGCCGACTCCAGCGGGAGAGTCGAGATACGCAGTATTTT.

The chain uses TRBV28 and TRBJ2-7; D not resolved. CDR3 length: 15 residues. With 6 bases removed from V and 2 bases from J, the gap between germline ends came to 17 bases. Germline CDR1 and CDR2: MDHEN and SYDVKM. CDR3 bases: TGTGCCAGCAGCCCTAGGTGGGTCAGAACCTACGAGCAGTACTTC. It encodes CASSPRWVRTYEQYF.

DNA for the CDR3: TGTGCCAGCAGTTACTCGGACGACAACTATGGCTACACCTTC. Its protein product is CASSYSDDNYGYTF. This chain links TRBV6-5 with TRBJ1-2; no definite D call. Germline values: CDR1 MNHEY, CDR2 SVGAGI. V was clipped by 0 bases and J by 2 bases, with 7 bases between them. The CDR3 loop spans 14 amino acids.

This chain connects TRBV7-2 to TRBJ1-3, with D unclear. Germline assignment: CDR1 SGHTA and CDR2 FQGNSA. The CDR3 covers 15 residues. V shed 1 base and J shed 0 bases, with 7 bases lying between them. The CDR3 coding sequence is TGTGCCAGCAGCTTAGATGGAGGCTCTGGAAACACCATATATTTT. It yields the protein CASSLDGGSGNTIYF.

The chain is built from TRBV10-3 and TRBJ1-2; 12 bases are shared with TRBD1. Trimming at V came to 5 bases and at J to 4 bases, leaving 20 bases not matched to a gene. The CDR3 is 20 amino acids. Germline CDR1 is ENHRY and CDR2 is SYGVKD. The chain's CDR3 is CAISRFPRRDRGQGGYGYTF. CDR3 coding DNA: TGTGCCATCAGTCGTTTCCCCCGCCGGGACAGGGGGCAGGGAGGCTATGGCTACACCTTC.

CDR3 sequence reads: CASSPGQQETQYF. The CDR3 DNA is TGTGCCAGCAGCCCGGGACAGCAAGAGACCCAGTACTTC. The chain joins TRBV11-3 to TRBJ2-5; TRBD1 aligns across 7 bases. The length of the CDR3 is 13 residues. Germline CDR1 is SGHNT and CDR2 is YENEEA. V was pared by 5 bases and J by 2 bases, with 2 bases of the junction left unmatched.